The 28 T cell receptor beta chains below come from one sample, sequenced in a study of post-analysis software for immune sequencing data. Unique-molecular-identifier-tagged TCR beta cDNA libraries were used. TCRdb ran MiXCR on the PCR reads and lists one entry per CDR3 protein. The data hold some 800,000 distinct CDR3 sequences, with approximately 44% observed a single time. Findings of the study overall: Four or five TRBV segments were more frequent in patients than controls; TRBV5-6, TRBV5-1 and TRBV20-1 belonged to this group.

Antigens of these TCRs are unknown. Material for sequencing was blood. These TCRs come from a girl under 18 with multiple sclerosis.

CDR3 coding DNA: TGTGCCAGCAGTTACTCCACAGTGCGCGGAGAGTACAATGAGCAGTTCTTC. This encodes CASSYSTVRGEYNEQFF. V is TRBV6-2 or TRBV6-3 and J is TRBJ2-1; no reliable D call. Trimming took off 0 bases at V and 4 bases at J, with 16 bases between the two ends. The CDR3 totals 17 residues. CDR1 is MNHEY and CDR2 is SVGEGT in the germline V gene.

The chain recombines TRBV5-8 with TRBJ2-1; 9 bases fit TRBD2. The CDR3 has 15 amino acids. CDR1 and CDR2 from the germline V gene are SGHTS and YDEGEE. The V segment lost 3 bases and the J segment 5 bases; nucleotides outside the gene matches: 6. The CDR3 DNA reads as TGTGCCAGCAGCTCGGACCTAGCGGGGCACAATGAGCAGTTCTTC. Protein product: CASSSDLAGHNEQFF.

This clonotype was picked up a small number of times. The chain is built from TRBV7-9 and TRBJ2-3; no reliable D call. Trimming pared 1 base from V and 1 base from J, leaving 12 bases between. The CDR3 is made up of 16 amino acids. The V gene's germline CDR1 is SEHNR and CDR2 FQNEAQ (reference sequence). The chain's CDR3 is CASSLGSPGGTDTQYF. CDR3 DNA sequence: TGTGCCAGCAGCTTAGGTTCTCCAGGAGGCACAGATACGCAGTATTTT.

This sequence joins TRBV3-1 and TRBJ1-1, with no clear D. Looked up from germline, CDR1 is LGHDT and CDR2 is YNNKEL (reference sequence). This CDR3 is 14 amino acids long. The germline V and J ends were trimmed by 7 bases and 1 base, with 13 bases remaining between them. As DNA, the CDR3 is TGTGCCAGCACCCGAACGGGAGGGAACACTGAAGCTTTCTTT. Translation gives CASTRTGGNTEAFF.

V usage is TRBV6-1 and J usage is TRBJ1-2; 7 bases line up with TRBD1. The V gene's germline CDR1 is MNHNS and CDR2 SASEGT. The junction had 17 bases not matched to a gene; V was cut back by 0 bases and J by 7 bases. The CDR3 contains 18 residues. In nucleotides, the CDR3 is TGTGCCAGCAGTGAAGCGCTAGTAACAGGGGATCCCTTAGGTGGCTACACCTTC. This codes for CASSEALVTGDPLGGYTF.

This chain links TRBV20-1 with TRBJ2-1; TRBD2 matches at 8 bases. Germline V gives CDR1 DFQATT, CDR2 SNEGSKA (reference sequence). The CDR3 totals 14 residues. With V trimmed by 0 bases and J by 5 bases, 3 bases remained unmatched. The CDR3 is CSARELAENNEQFF. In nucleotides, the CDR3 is TGCAGTGCTAGAGAACTAGCGGAGAACAATGAGCAGTTCTTC.

The CDR3 DNA is TGTGCCAGCAGTCCTAGACAGGGGGCGATTCCCATTGAGCAGTTCTTC. Its translation is CASSPRQGAIPIEQFF. The chain carries TRBV6-2 or TRBV6-3 and TRBJ2-1; 10 bases agree with TRBD1. V dropped 5 bases and J dropped 9; count of bases not matched to a gene: 13. Germline V gives CDR1 MNHEY, CDR2 SVGEGT. The CDR3 loop spans 16 amino acids.

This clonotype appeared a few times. CDR3 in DNA: TGTGCCAGCTCGGGGGGTTCACCCCTCCACTTT. Protein sequence: CASSGGSPLHF. The chain has TRBV12-3 or TRBV12-4 and TRBJ1-6, with D maybe TRBD1 (5 bases). The length of the CDR3 is 11 residues. The V end lost 8 bases, the J end lost 9 bases, and 8 bases lay between the germline ends.

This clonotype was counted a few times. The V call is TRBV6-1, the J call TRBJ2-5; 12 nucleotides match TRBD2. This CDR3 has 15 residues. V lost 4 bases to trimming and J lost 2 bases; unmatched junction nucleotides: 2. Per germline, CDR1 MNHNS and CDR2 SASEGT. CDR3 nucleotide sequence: TGTGCCAGCAGTGTTCTAGCGGGAGGGCAAGAGACCCAGTACTTC. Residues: CASSVLAGGQETQYF.

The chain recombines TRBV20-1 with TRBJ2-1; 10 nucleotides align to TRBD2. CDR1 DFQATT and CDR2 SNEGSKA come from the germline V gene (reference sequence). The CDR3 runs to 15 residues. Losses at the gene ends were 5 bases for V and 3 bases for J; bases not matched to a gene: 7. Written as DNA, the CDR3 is TGCAGTGCTCGGACCCTAGCGGGAGTCTACAATGAGCAGTTCTTC. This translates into CSARTLAGVYNEQFF.

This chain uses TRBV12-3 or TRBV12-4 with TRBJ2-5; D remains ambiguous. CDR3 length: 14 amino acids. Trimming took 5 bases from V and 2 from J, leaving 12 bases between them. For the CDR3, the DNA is TGTGCCAGCAGTGCGTCGGGCAGACAAGAGACCCAGTACTTC. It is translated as CASSASGRQETQYF.

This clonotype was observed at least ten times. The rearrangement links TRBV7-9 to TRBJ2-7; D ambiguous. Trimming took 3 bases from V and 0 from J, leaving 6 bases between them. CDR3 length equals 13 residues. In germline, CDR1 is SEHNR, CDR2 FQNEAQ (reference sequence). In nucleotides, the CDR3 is TGTGCCAGCAGCTTGGGTTACTCCTACGAGCAGTACTTC. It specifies CASSLGYSYEQYF.

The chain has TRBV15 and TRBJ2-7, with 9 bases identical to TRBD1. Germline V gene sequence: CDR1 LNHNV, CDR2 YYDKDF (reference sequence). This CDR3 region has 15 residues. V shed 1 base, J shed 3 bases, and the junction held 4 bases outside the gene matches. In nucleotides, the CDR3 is TGTGCCACCAGCAGAGGGACAGGGGCACTCTACGAGCAGTACTTC. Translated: CATSRGTGALYEQYF.

CDR3 residues: CASSSRFPTGGYTF. DNA for the CDR3: TGTGCCAGCAGTTCCCGCTTCCCGACGGGAGGCTACACCTTC. This chain connects TRBV12-3 or TRBV12-4 to TRBJ1-2, with no clear D. The CDR3 is made up of 14 amino acids. Trimming took 4 bases from V and 8 from J, leaving 17 bases between them.

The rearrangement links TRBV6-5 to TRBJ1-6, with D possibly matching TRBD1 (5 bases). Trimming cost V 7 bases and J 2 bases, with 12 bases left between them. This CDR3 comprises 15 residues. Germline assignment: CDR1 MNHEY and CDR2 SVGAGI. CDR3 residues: CASTASGAYNSPLHF. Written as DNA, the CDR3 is TGTGCCAGCACGGCCTCGGGGGCCTATAATTCACCCCTCCACTTT.

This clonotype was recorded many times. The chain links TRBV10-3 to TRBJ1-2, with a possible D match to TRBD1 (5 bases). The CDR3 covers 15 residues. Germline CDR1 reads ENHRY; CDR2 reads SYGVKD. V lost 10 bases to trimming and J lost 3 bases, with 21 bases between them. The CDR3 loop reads CATRGINPRDYGYTF. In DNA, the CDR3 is TGTGCCACTAGGGGCATCAACCCACGGGACTATGGCTACACCTTC.

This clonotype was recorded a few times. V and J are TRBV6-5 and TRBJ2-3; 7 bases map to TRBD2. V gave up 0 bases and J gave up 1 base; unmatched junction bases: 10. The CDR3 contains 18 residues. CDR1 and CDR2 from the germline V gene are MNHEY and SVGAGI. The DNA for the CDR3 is TGTGCCAGCAGTTACTCAAGGGCTGCGGGAGATCGCACAGATACGCAGTATTTT. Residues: CASSYSRAAGDRTDTQYF.

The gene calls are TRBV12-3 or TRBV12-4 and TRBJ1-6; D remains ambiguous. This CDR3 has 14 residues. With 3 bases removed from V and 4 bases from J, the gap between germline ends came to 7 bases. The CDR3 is CASSFGQYNSPLHF. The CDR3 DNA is TGTGCCAGCAGTTTTGGGCAGTATAATTCACCCCTCCACTTT.

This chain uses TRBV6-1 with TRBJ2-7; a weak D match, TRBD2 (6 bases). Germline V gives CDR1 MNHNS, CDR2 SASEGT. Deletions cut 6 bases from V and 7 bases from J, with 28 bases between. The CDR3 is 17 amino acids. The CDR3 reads CASRDRGSGAPLGEQYF. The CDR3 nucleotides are TGTGCCAGCAGAGACCGCGGTTCGGGAGCCCCGTTGGGGGAGCAGTACTTC.

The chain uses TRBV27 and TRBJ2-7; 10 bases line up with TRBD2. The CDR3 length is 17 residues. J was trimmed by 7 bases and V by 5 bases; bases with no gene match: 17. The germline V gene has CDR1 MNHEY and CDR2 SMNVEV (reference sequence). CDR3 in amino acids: CASSHSSGSQVLGEQYF. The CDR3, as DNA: TGTGCCAGCAGTCATTCTAGCGGGAGCCAGGTATTGGGTGAGCAGTACTTC.

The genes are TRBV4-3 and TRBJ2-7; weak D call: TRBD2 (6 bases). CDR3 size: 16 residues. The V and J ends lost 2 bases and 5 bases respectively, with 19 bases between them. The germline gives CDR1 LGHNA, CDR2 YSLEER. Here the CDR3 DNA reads TGCGCCAGCAGCCAATCCCAAAGGGACCCGGGGGACGAGCAGTACTTC. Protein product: CASSQSQRDPGDEQYF.

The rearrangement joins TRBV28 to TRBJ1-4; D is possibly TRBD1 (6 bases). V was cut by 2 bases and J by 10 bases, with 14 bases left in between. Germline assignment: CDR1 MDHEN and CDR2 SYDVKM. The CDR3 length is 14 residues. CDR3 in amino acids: CASSLSQGIVKLFF. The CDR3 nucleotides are TGTGCCAGCAGTTTAAGCCAGGGGATTGTAAAACTGTTTTTT.

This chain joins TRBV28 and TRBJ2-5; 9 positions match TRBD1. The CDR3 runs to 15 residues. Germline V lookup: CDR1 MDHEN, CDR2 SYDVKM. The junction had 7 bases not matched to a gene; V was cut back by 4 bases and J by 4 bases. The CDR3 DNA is TGTGCCAGCAGTTCGGACAGGGGAATTGGAGAGACCCAGTACTTC. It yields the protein CASSSDRGIGETQYF.

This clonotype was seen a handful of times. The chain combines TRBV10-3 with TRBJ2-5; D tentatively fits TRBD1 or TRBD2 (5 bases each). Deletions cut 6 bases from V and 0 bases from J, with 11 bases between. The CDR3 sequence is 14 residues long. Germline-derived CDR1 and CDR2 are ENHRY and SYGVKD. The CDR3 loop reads CAISGTADQETQYF. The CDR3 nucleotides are TGTGCCATCAGCGGGACCGCTGACCAAGAGACCCAGTACTTC.

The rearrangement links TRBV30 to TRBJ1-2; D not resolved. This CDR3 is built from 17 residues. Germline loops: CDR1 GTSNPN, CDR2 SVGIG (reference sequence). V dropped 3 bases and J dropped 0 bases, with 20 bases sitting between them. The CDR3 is CAWSKTETRATNYGYTF. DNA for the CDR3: TGTGCCTGGAGCAAAACCGAAACGAGGGCAACTAACTATGGCTACACCTTC. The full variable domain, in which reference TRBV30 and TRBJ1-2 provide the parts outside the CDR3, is SQTIHQWPATLVQPVGSPLSLECTVEGTSNPNLYWYRQAAGRGLQLLFYSVGIGQISSEVPQNLSASRPQDRQFILSSKKLLLSDSGFYLCAWSKTETRATNYGYTFGSGTRLTVV.

CDR3 in amino acids: CAWSVRGLNTEAFF. The CDR3 DNA is TGTGCCTGGAGTGTACGCGGACTGAACACTGAAGCTTTCTTT. This chain links TRBV30 with TRBJ1-1; no definite D call. The CDR3 consists of 14 residues. The germline V gene encodes CDR1 GTSNPN and CDR2 SVGIG (reference sequence). V was shortened by 0 bases and J by 0 bases, with 8 bases between the two germline ends.

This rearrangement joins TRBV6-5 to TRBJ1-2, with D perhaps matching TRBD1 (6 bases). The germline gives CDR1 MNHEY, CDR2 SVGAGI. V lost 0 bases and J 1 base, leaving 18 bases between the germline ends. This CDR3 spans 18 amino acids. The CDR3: CASSYSALGGGFNYGYTF. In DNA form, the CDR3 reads TGTGCCAGCAGTTACTCGGCGTTAGGAGGGGGATTTAACTATGGCTACACCTTC.

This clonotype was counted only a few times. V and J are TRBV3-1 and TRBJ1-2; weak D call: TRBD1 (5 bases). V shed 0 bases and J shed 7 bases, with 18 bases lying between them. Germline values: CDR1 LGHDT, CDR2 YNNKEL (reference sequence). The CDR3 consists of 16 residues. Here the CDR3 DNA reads TGTGCCAGCAGCCAAGATGGTCGGGCAGGGAAGATTGGCTACACCTTC. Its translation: CASSQDGRAGKIGYTF.